These 3 T cell receptor beta chains originate from one sample sequenced in a study of T cells in Graves' hyperthyroidism and ophthalmopathy. It was RNA transcripts that yielded the amplified TCR beta CDR3 regions. When the TCR CDR3 underwent first-round RT-PCR, the HTBI primer set was used. TCRdb redid the calling of the multiplex PCR reads with MiXCR, one entry per CDR3 protein. The sample carries around 34,000 distinct CDR3 sequences, approximately 52% recorded once. Source material: blood. Every receptor here comes from a woman aged 40 to 55 with Graves' ophthalmopathy.

The chain recombines TRBV10-1 with TRBJ2-1, with D perhaps matching TRBD1 (6 bases). The CDR3 is 16 amino acids. V was pared by 2 bases and J by 12 bases, with 23 bases between. Germline lookup yields CDR1 WNHNN and CDR2 SYGVQD (reference sequence). The CDR3 here is CASSERDTKRGVGQFF. CDR3 in DNA: TGCGCCAGCAGTGAGAGGGACACCAAACGCGGTGTTGGGCAGTTCTTC.

The rearrangement joins TRBV2 to TRBJ1-6; D is possibly TRBD1 (5 bases). V was pared by 2 bases and J by 10 bases, with 9 bases between. The CDR3 spans 13 residues. CDR1 is SNHLY, CDR2 FYNNEI, per germline. CDR3 sequence: CASSEPQGSPLHF. In nucleotides, the CDR3 is TGTGCCAGCAGTGAACCGCAGGGCTCACCCCTCCACTTT.

This clonotype was found many times. The chain links TRBV12-3 or TRBV12-4 to TRBJ1-5, with a possible D match to TRBD1 (5 bases). The CDR3 runs to 14 residues. Trimming took 8 bases from V and 1 from J, leaving 12 bases between them. Here the CDR3 DNA reads TGTGCCAGCTCAAAAGGGGTGAGCAATCAGCCCCAGCATTTT. This gives the protein CASSKGVSNQPQHF.